One and the same sample provided the 27 T cell receptor beta chains below, sequenced in a study of shared clonotypes between healthy human individuals. As defined, naive CD8 cells were CD45RO-negative and positively selected for CCR7, with terminally differentiated effector memory CD45RA+ cells excluded. Some clones are missing from TCRdb's copy, which holds only in-frame ones; the method was immunoSEQ multiplex PCR. This table holds about 800,000 clones, about 96% found once. Sequencing input: naive CD8+ T cells sorted from blood. The receptors stem from a man aged 25 to 40 in good health.

Worth noting for this clone: Relative to the germline gene, one junction end is altered; a read error may explain this. This chain joins TRBV7-6 and TRBJ2-1; tentatively, D is TRBD1 or TRBD2 (5 bases each). CDR1 is SGHVS, CDR2 FNYEAQ, per germline. The CDR3 has 18 amino acids. CDR3 amino acids: CASTLTIEARGVYNEQFF. CDR3 nucleotide sequence: TGTGCCAGCACCTTAACAATAGAAGCGAGAGGGGTGTACAATGAGCAGTTCTTC.

V and J are TRBV5-6 and TRBJ2-7; 12 bases line up with TRBD2. Unmatched junction bases numbered 4, after V lost 0 bases and J lost 0 bases. The CDR3 runs 17 residues. CDR1 and CDR2 (germline): SGHDT, YYEEEE. The CDR3 nucleotides are TGTGCCAGCAGCTTGGGAGCGACTAGCGGGAGCTCCTACGAGCAGTACTTC. Translation gives CASSLGATSGSSYEQYF. Drawing the rest from reference TRBV5-6 and TRBJ2-7, the complete variable domain is DAGVTQSPTHLIKTRGQQVTLRCSPKSGHDTVSWYQQALGQGPQFIFQYYEEEERQRGNFPDRFSGHQFPNYSSELNVNALLLGDSALYLCASSLGATSGSSYEQYFGPGTRLTVT.

The V and J genes are TRBV5-4 and TRBJ1-1; D is uncertain. Germline V lookup: CDR1 SGHNT, CDR2 YYREEE (reference sequence). Trimming took off 2 bases at V and 1 base at J, with 6 bases between the two ends. The CDR3 runs 13 residues. The CDR3 DNA is TGTGCCAGCAGCTTATTTGGGAACACTGAAGCTTTCTTT. It translates to CASSLFGNTEAFF.

The gene calls are TRBV6-5 and TRBJ2-1; TRBD2 matches at 10 bases. Germline assignment: CDR1 MNHEY and CDR2 SVGAGI. The junction had 5 bases not matched to a gene; V was cut back by 6 bases and J by 3 bases. This CDR3 contains 15 residues. CDR3 nucleotide sequence: TGTGCCAGCAGCTCTAGCGGGAGTCACTACAATGAGCAGTTCTTC. Translated, it gives CASSSSGSHYNEQFF.

The chain is built from TRBV6-5 and TRBJ2-7, with TRBD1 as a possible D gene (5 bases). Germline V CDR1 and CDR2: MNHEY, SVGAGI. There are 16 residues in the CDR3. Trimming took 0 bases from V and 0 from J, leaving 12 bases between them. CDR3 region: CASSYSQPGNSYEQYF. As DNA, the CDR3 is TGTGCCAGCAGTTACTCGCAGCCAGGGAACTCCTACGAGCAGTACTTC.

The V and J genes are TRBV7-3 and TRBJ1-1, with D perhaps matching TRBD1 (6 bases). Per germline, CDR1 SGHTA and CDR2 FQGTGA. V dropped 3 bases and J dropped 4 bases, with 12 bases sitting between them. This CDR3 contains 14 residues. CDR3 in DNA: TGTGCCAGCAGCTTGGGGGGGCTGAGCACTGAAGCTTTCTTT. Translated: CASSLGGLSTEAFF.

The genes are TRBV11-2 and TRBJ2-3; TRBD1 matches 11 bases. This CDR3 has 17 residues. The germline V gene has CDR1 SGHAT and CDR2 FQNNGV. The V gene end was trimmed by 1 base and the J gene end by 3 bases; junction bases not matched to a gene: 6. The CDR3 coding sequence is TGTGCCAGCAGCTTAGTACCGGACAGGGGGCTGACAGATACGCAGTATTTT. As protein: CASSLVPDRGLTDTQYF.

This clone appeared a single time. A junction end diverges from the germline sequence, so it may reflect a read error. The chain joins TRBV2 to TRBJ2-7; TRBD1 might be the D (5 bases). The CDR3 covers 11 residues. CDR1 SNHLY and CDR2 FYNNEI come from the germline V gene. The CDR3 is CASSEGRELTF. CDR3 sequence (DNA): TGTGCCAGCAGTGAGGGCAGGGAACTAACCTTC.

This sequence joins TRBV2 and TRBJ2-5, with TRBD2 matching over 11 bases. Trimming at V came to 5 bases and at J to 1 base, leaving 9 bases not matched to a gene. Germline CDR1 reads SNHLY; CDR2 reads FYNNEI. This CDR3 spans 17 amino acids. Here the CDR3 reads CASSSIAGGLVQETQYF. The CDR3 coding sequence is TGTGCCAGCAGTAGCATAGCGGGAGGGTTGGTCCAAGAGACCCAGTACTTC.

This chain uses TRBV19 with TRBJ2-1, with 8 bases identical to TRBD2. V dropped 1 base and J dropped 5; count of bases not matched to a gene: 7. Germline values: CDR1 LNHDA, CDR2 SQIVND (reference sequence). This CDR3 contains 16 residues. The CDR3 is CASSIGSAGDHNEQFF. The CDR3 DNA sequence: TGTGCCAGTAGTATAGGATCAGCGGGAGACCACAATGAGCAGTTCTTC.

The rearrangement uses TRBV9 and TRBJ2-3; 15 bases are a match to TRBD2. V lost 0 bases and J lost 3; bases outside the gene matches: 8. The CDR3 contains 19 residues. Germline-derived CDR1 and CDR2 are SGDLS and YYNGEE. Here the CDR3 DNA reads TGTGCCAGCAGCGTAGCCTTCACCGGGACTAGCGGGAGGACAGATACGCAGTATTTT. Its protein product is CASSVAFTGTSGRTDTQYF.

This chain connects TRBV7-2 to TRBJ2-2; no firm D call. The ends were cut back, 4 bases at V and 8 bases at J, with 8 bases in the middle. Germline V gene sequence: CDR1 SGHTA, CDR2 FQGNSA. The CDR3 length is 12 residues. CDR3 sequence: CASSSSVGELFF. In DNA form, the CDR3 reads TGTGCCAGCAGCTCAAGCGTGGGGGAGCTGTTTTTT.

The chain uses TRBV7-2 and TRBJ2-5; D is uncertain. Looked up from germline, CDR1 is SGHTA and CDR2 is FQGNSA. The V gene lost 1 base and the J gene lost 5 bases, with 8 bases spanning the gap. The CDR3 runs to 13 residues. Written as DNA, the CDR3 is TGTGCCAGCAGCTTAGACCCCACGGAGACCCAGTACTTC. Translation gives CASSLDPTETQYF.

The genes are TRBV18 and TRBJ1-1, with D perhaps matching TRBD1 (5 bases). Germline V gene data show CDR1 as KGHSH and CDR2 as LQKENI. V was shortened by 4 bases and J by 7 bases, with 22 bases between the two germline ends. The CDR3 runs to 16 residues. In DNA form, the CDR3 reads TGTGCCAGCTCACTGACCGGGGACCCAGGATTCTATGAAGCTTTCTTT. It codes for CASSLTGDPGFYEAFF.

V and J are TRBV5-4 and TRBJ2-7, with 12 bases fitting TRBD1. Germline CDR1 is SGHNT and CDR2 is YYREEE (reference sequence). After removal of 4 bases from V and 5 bases from J, the junction contained 13 bases not matched to a gene. The CDR3 has 17 amino acids. CDR3: CASSPGTGGAVINEQYF. CDR3 in DNA: TGTGCCAGCAGCCCCGGGACAGGGGGCGCGGTAATAAACGAGCAGTACTTC.

V gene TRBV7-9 combines with J gene TRBJ2-2; D remains unclear. This CDR3 spans 16 amino acids. Trimming cost V 1 base and J 1 base, with 10 bases left between them. Germline V gene data show CDR1 as SEHNR and CDR2 as FQNEAQ (reference sequence). This CDR3 is CASSLVHLRNTGELFF. The CDR3 DNA sequence: TGTGCCAGCAGCTTAGTCCACTTGAGGAACACCGGGGAGCTGTTTTTT.

This chain uses TRBV28 with TRBJ2-7; TRBD2 matches 8 bases. Germline V gene data show CDR1 as MDHEN and CDR2 as SYDVKM. V shed 4 bases and J 6 bases; nucleotides not matched to a gene: 11. The CDR3 has 15 residues. CDR3 nucleotide sequence: TGTGCCAGCAGTTCCCAGCGGGAGTCTTCGGGCGAGCAGTACTTC. Amino acid sequence: CASSSQRESSGEQYF.

For this clone: Other DNA sequences in the same sample also yield this CDR3. The gene calls are TRBV28 and TRBJ2-7; D is undetermined. CDR3 size: 12 residues. Germline assignment: CDR1 MDHEN and CDR2 SYDVKM. Trimming pared 6 bases from V and 4 bases from J, leaving 10 bases between. The CDR3 region is CASSPRPYEQYF. Here the CDR3 DNA reads TGTGCCAGCAGCCCGAGACCTTACGAGCAGTACTTC.

The chain carries TRBV7-9 and TRBJ2-3; TRBD2 might be the D (6 bases). V lost 5 bases, J lost 1 base, and 7 bases lay in between. This CDR3 comprises 13 residues. Germline CDR1 and CDR2: SEHNR and FQNEAQ (reference sequence). The CDR3: CASSGGGTDTQYF. The CDR3 region has the DNA TGTGCCAGCAGCGGAGGGGGCACAGATACGCAGTATTTT.

This sequence joins TRBV27 and TRBJ2-7; the match to TRBD2 covers 9 bases. The germline CDR1 and CDR2 sequences are MNHEY and SMNVEV (reference sequence). The CDR3 is made up of 15 amino acids. V was pared by 6 bases and J by 6 bases, with 12 bases of the junction left unmatched. Here the CDR3 reads CASRIAGAVFGEQYF. DNA of the CDR3: TGTGCCAGCAGAATAGCGGGAGCGGTTTTCGGCGAGCAGTACTTC.

This clone was picked up one time. The rearrangement joins TRBV4-1 to TRBJ1-1, with a tentative D call TRBD1 (5 bases). Deletions cut 0 bases from V and 0 bases from J, with 8 bases between. This CDR3 has 15 amino acids. Germline values: CDR1 MGHRA, CDR2 YSYEKL. The CDR3: CASSQETAMNTEAFF. For the CDR3, the DNA is TGCGCCAGCAGCCAAGAGACAGCCATGAACACTGAAGCTTTCTTT.

CDR3 sequence: CATYGEGDTEAFF. The CDR3 nucleotides read TGTGCCACCTACGGCGAGGGTGACACTGAAGCTTTCTTT. The chain combines TRBV27 with TRBJ1-1; D unresolved. The CDR3 runs 13 residues. The germline CDR1 and CDR2 sequences are MNHEY and SMNVEV (reference sequence). Trimming removed 10 bases at V and 3 bases at J, with 15 bases between.

This clone appeared a single time. This chain links TRBV7-8 with TRBJ2-5; tentative D call: TRBD2 (6 bases). This CDR3 is 17 amino acids long. Trimming shortened V by 5 bases and J by 1 base, and 20 bases separated the two germline ends. Germline V CDR1 and CDR2: SGHVS, FQNEAQ. The CDR3 DNA follows: TGTGCCAGCAGCCCAAGTGTCGCAGGGACTCTCCAAGAGACCCAGTACTTC. This translates into CASSPSVAGTLQETQYF.

This clone has a single count. The V call is TRBV10-3, the J call TRBJ1-1, with D possibly TRBD1 on 6 matching bases. Trimming left V 10 bases short and J 1 base short, with 10 bases between. CDR1 is ENHRY, CDR2 SYGVKD, per germline. The CDR3 sequence is 12 residues long. CDR3 in amino acids: CATEGENTEAFF. The CDR3 bases are TGTGCCACGGAGGGGGAGAACACTGAAGCTTTCTTT.

The rearrangement links TRBV27 to TRBJ2-7, with D perhaps matching TRBD2 (5 bases). The CDR3 consists of 13 residues. The ends were cut back, 3 bases at V and 5 bases at J, with 11 bases in the middle. The germline CDR1 and CDR2 sequences are MNHEY and SMNVEV (reference sequence). CDR3 protein: CASSFTSAHEQYF. DNA of the CDR3: TGTGCCAGCAGTTTTACTAGTGCCCACGAGCAGTACTTC.

This chain links TRBV13 with TRBJ2-7; 13 positions match TRBD2. Germline lookup yields CDR1 PRHDT and CDR2 FYEKMQ (reference sequence). V gave up 2 bases and J gave up 4 bases; unmatched junction bases: 2. The CDR3 is made up of 15 amino acids. CDR3 in amino acids: CASSLQLAGGYEQYF. CDR3 nucleotide sequence: TGTGCCAGCAGCTTACAACTAGCGGGGGGGTACGAGCAGTACTTC.

Note on this clone: Relative to the germline gene, one junction end is altered; a read error may explain this. V and J are TRBV7-7 and TRBJ2-5, with 9 nucleotides matching TRBD2. Germline CDR1 SSHAT, CDR2 FNYEAQ (reference sequence). The CDR3 is 15 residues long. CDR3 sequence reads: CASSYGGRAGETQYF. In DNA, the CDR3 is TGTGCTAGCAGCTATGGCGGGAGGGCTGGGGAGACCCAGTACTTC.